The T cell receptor (beta chain) under discussion was sequenced for a study of T-cell reconstitution after alpha-beta-depleted transplantation in children. Regarding the study as a whole: T-cell numbers and diversity one year post-transplant derived largely from freshly generated T cells. Some patients showed high day-60 TCRbeta diversity, which derived from surviving recipient T cells and thymic progenitors. About two months after transplant, alpha-beta T cells reportedly came from several hundred expanded graft clones.

This clonotype was seen a few times. Its antigen is not identified. This CDR3 has 14 amino acids. Germline CDR1 MDHEN, CDR2 SYDVKM. The V end lost 6 bases, the J end lost 3 bases, and 15 bases lay between the germline ends. Unique molecular identifiers were used in preparing the TCRbeta library. TCRdb re-called the PCR reads with MiXCR, one entry per CDR3 protein. This sample has roughly 670,000 distinct CDR3 sequences; around 13% occur once, and the top ten carry 0.79%. This sequence originates from a girl aged 2 to 10 with congenital amegakaryocytic thrombocytopenia, due to receive a stem cell transplant. Material: PBMCs, obtained before TCRalphabeta/CD19-depleted stem cell transplant. The rearrangement uses TRBV28 and TRBJ2-7; D is perhaps TRBD2 (6 bases). CDR3 sequence reads: CASSKNGRYYEQYF. The CDR3 DNA is TGTGCCAGCAGCAAGAACGGGAGATACTACGAGCAGTACTTC. The variable domain in full, with the rest retrieved from reference TRBV28 and TRBJ2-7, is DVKVTQSSRYLVKRTGEKVFLECVQDMDHENMFWYRQDPGLGLRLIYFSYDVKMKEKGDIPEGYSVSREKKERFSLILESASTNQTSMYLCASSKNGRYYEQYFGPGTRLTVT.